This passage covers 6 T cell receptor beta chains from one sample sequenced in a study of regulatory T cells in long-lasting Graves disease. Assembly of TCR beta libraries relied on iRepertoire HTBI primers together with Arm-PCR of CDR3 regions. TCRdb analysed the multiplex PCR reads with MiXCR anew, one entry per CDR3 protein. The sample includes some 320,000 distinct CDR3 sequences, over 15% of them seen just once. The time point: newly diagnosed GD, antithyroid drugs for less than 3 months. Generation of the TCR library employed RNA extracted from PBMCs. This material consisted of peripheral blood mononuclear cells (PBMCs), taken at new diagnosis, from a patient treated with antithyroid drugs. These receptors all come from a female donor with Graves disease.

Many counts were recorded for this clonotype. The chain employs TRBV7-6 and TRBJ2-1, with 9 bases matching TRBD1. Germline CDR1 reads SGHVS; CDR2 reads FNYEAQ. Trimming took 5 bases from V and 9 from J; bases not matched to a gene: 8. The CDR3 totals 14 residues. The CDR3 DNA sequence: TGTGCCAGCAGCATGGGACAGGGTTTGGCTGAGCAGTTCTTC. Its protein product is CASSMGQGLAEQFF.

This rearrangement joins TRBV5-8 to TRBJ2-2, with TRBD2 as a possible D gene (6 bases). CDR1 and CDR2 (germline): SGHTS, YDEGEE. This CDR3 region has 15 residues. Trimming took 7 bases from V and 5 from J, leaving 18 bases between them. CDR3 bases: TGTGCCAGCCTCCGGGGGACCCGACGGACCGGGGAGCTGTTTTTT. This codes for CASLRGTRRTGELFF. Drawing the rest from reference TRBV5-8 and TRBJ2-2, the complete variable domain is EAGVTQSPTHLIKTRGQQATLRCSPISGHTSVYWYQQALGLGLQFLLWYDEGEERNRGNFPPRFSGRQFPNYSSELNVNALELEDSALYLCASLRGTRRTGELFFGEGSRLTVL.

In its sample, this clonotype was seen many times. J is TRBJ2-1 and V is TRBV24-1; 8 bases align to TRBD2. The V gene's germline CDR1 is KGHDR and CDR2 SFDVKD. J lost 0 bases, V lost 7 bases, and 7 bases had no gene match. The CDR3 spans 16 residues. As DNA, the CDR3 is TGTGCCACCAGCGGGAGGGCCGCTAGCTCCTACAATGAGCAGTTCTTC. It encodes CATSGRAASSYNEQFF.

This clonotype has just a few counts. The V call is TRBV24-1, the J call TRBJ2-5; D unclear. Trimming stripped 0 bases from V and 2 bases from J, with 12 bases between. The CDR3 has 16 amino acids. Per germline, CDR1 KGHDR and CDR2 SFDVKD. The CDR3: CATSDLTESIQETQYF. CDR3 nucleotides: TGTGCCACCAGTGATTTGACCGAGTCCATACAAGAGACCCAGTACTTC.

This clonotype occurred many times. The rearrangement links TRBV28 to TRBJ2-7; TRBD1 agrees at 11 bases. CDR1 and CDR2 (germline): MDHEN, SYDVKM. After removal of 6 bases from V and 6 bases from J, the junction contained 10 bases not matched to a gene. The length of the CDR3 is 15 residues. The CDR3 coding sequence is TGTGCCAGCAGCCGCGGAGGGACAGGGGGGTTCGAGCAGTACTTC. As protein: CASSRGGTGGFEQYF. The whole variable domain, remainder taken from reference TRBV28 and TRBJ2-7, is DVKVTQSSRYLVKRTGEKVFLECVQDMDHENMFWYRQDPGLGLRLIYFSYDVKMKEKGDIPEGYSVSREKKERFSLILESASTNQTSMYLCASSRGGTGGFEQYFGPGTRLTVT.

This clonotype was counted at least ten times. This chain connects TRBV6-1 to TRBJ1-1; 7 positions match TRBD1. In germline, CDR1 is MNHNS, CDR2 SASEGT. The J segment lost 5 bases and the V segment lost 6 bases, leaving 9 bases of the junction unmatched. CDR3 size: 14 residues. The CDR3 sequence: CASRLWTGGTEAFF. The CDR3 DNA reads TGTGCCAGCAGGCTTTGGACAGGAGGGACTGAAGCTTTCTTT.